Listed below are T cell receptor beta chains from one sample, sequenced in a study of blood T cell repertoires in COVID-19. Produced via immunoSEQ multiplex PCR; TCRdb's table is partial and in-frame only. The sample holds roughly 250,000 clones, around 90% seen once. What was sequenced was PBMCs or T cells enriched from blood (not recorded which). These TCRs come from a woman aged 50 to 60 who had recovered from COVID-19. CDR3s include the opening cysteine and the closing phenylalanine or tryptophan. A D gene is named only where the DNA matches it firmly. Only some rows state a clone size, as once, few, many or a class for expanded clones.

CDR3: CASSRKGEQFF; DNA: TGTGCCAGCAGCCGAAAGGGGGAGCAGTTCTTC; V: TRBV6-5; size: NA; length: 11; J: TRBJ2-1; D: NA
CDR3: CASSPEGQGLFF; DNA: TGTGCCAGCTCACCAGAAGGACAGGGGCTGTTTTTT; V: TRBV18; size: NA; length: 12; J: TRBJ1-4; D: TRBD1
CDR3: CASSYSGKSFYNEQFF; DNA: TGTGCCAGCAGTTATAGCGGGAAGTCCTTCTACAATGAGCAGTTCTTC; V: TRBV7-2; size: NA; length: 16; J: TRBJ2-1; D: TRBD2
CDR3: CASSFYSYEQYF; DNA: TGTGCCAGCAGTTTCTATTCCTACGAGCAGTACTTC; V: TRBV27; size: NA; length: 12; J: TRBJ2-7; D: NA
CDR3: CSASTRPNEQFF; DNA: TGCAGTGCTAGTACCAGGCCCAATGAGCAGTTCTTC; V: TRBV20-1; size: NA; length: 12; J: TRBJ2-1; D: NA
CDR3: CASSLAQGYTGELFF; DNA: TGTGCCAGCAGCTTAGCCCAGGGGTACACCGGGGAGCTGTTTTTT; V: TRBV7-8; size: NA; length: 15; J: TRBJ2-2; D: NA
CDR3: CASSPTILRDRVELVYEQYF; DNA: TGTGCCAGCAGTCCCACAATACTCCGGGACAGGGTGGAGTTGGTCTACGAGCAGTACTTC; V: TRBV28; size: NA; length: 20; J: TRBJ2-7; D: TRBD1
CDR3: CASSLGGLAGIETQYF; DNA: TGCGCCAGCAGCTTGGGGGGACTAGCAGGGATAGAGACCCAGTACTTC; V: TRBV5-1; size: once; length: 16; J: TRBJ2-5; D: TRBD2
CDR3: CATSRVGTRYEQYF; DNA: TGTGCCACCAGCAGAGTAGGGACTAGATACGAGCAGTACTTC; V: TRBV15; size: NA; length: 14; J: TRBJ2-7; D: TRBD2
CDR3: CASSGLAGPWVDTQYF; DNA: TGTGCCAGCAGCGGACTAGCGGGCCCTTGGGTAGATACGCAGTATTTT; V: TRBV25-1; size: NA; length: 16; J: TRBJ2-3; D: TRBD2
CDR3: CASAGGYTDTQYF; DNA: TGCGCCAGCGCGGGCGGGTACACAGATACGCAGTATTTT; V: TRBV5-1; size: NA; length: 13; J: TRBJ2-3; D: NA
CDR3: CASSYPTWDTEAFF; DNA: TGTGCCAGCAGTTACCCGACTTGGGACACTGAAGCTTTCTTT; V: TRBV6-6; size: NA; length: 14; J: TRBJ1-1; D: NA
CDR3: CASSDGQPFKMYYGYTF; DNA: TGTGCCAGCAGCGATGGACAGCCTTTTAAGATGTACTATGGCTACACCTTC; V: TRBV3-1/TRBV3-2; size: few; length: 17; J: TRBJ1-2; D: NA
CDR3: CASSADRVSGNTIYF; DNA: TGTGCCAGCAGCGCCGACAGGGTCTCTGGAAACACCATATATTTT; V: TRBV7-9; size: few; length: 15; J: TRBJ1-3; D: TRBD1
CDR3: CASSIDLVRQETQYF; DNA: TGTGCCAGTAGTATAGATCTAGTGAGGCAAGAGACCCAGTACTTC; V: TRBV19; size: NA; length: 15; J: TRBJ2-5; D: NA
CDR3: CASRRDRGLNEQFF; DNA: TGTGCCAGCCGCCGGGACAGGGGGCTCAATGAGCAGTTCTTC; V: TRBV7-2; size: NA; length: 14; J: TRBJ2-1; D: TRBD1
CDR3: CASSPRQGEDTGELFF; DNA: TGTGCCAGCTCACCGCGACAGGGGGAGGATACCGGGGAGCTGTTTTTT; V: TRBV18; size: NA; length: 16; J: TRBJ2-2; D: TRBD1
CDR3: CASSMTSGILYEQYF; DNA: TGTGCCAGTAGTATGACTAGCGGGATCCTATACGAGCAGTACTTC; V: TRBV19; size: NA; length: 15; J: TRBJ2-7; D: TRBD2
CDR3: CASSFSPSGSNEQFF; DNA: TGTGCCAGCAGTTTTTCGCCTAGCGGGAGTAATGAGCAGTTCTTC; V: TRBV27; size: NA; length: 15; J: TRBJ2-1; D: TRBD2
CDR3: CATSDPTGVRAGGLGEQFF; DNA: TGTGCCACCAGTGACCCAACAGGGGTCCGAGCGGGAGGGCTCGGTGAGCAGTTCTTC; V: TRBV24-1; size: NA; length: 19; J: TRBJ2-1; D: TRBD2
CDR3: CASQTDTGELFF; DNA: TGTGCCAGTCAAACAGACACCGGGGAGCTGTTTTTT; V: TRBV27; size: once; length: 12; J: TRBJ2-2; D: NA
CDR3: CASSLDYTTGNTIYF; DNA: TGCGCCAGCAGCTTGGATTACACGACTGGAAACACCATATATTTT; V: TRBV5-1; size: few; length: 15; J: TRBJ1-3; D: NA
CDR3: CASSQRTGGYTF; DNA: TGTGCCAGCAGCCAACGGACAGGTGGCTACACCTTC; V: TRBV9; size: NA; length: 12; J: TRBJ1-2; D: TRBD1
CDR3: CASSSYGGSTYEQYF; DNA: TGTGCCAGCAGCTCCTACGGCGGGTCAACCTACGAGCAGTACTTC; V: TRBV11-2; size: NA; length: 15; J: TRBJ2-7; D: NA
CDR3: CASSVEWNTEAFF; DNA: TGTGCCAGCAGTGTGGAGTGGAACACTGAAGCTTTCTTT; V: TRBV2; size: NA; length: 13; J: TRBJ1-1; D: NA
CDR3: CASSIVGSNTGELFF; DNA: TGTGCCAGTAGTATAGTGGGGAGCAACACCGGGGAGCTGTTTTTT; V: TRBV19; size: NA; length: 15; J: TRBJ2-2; D: NA